This record covers a single TCR beta chain. The data derive from a study of cytomegalovirus exposure and HLA in healthy donors. The study ran its PCR with 60 Vbeta and 13 Jbeta primers. Assay: immunoSEQ multiplex PCR; the TCRdb copy retains only in-frame clones and omits some. The sample includes about 160,000 clones, 82% of them seen just once. V gave up 5 bases and J gave up 1 base, with 11 bases separating them. The germline V gene has CDR1 WNHNN and CDR2 SYGVQD (reference sequence). This CDR3 has 14 residues. The chain employs TRBV10-1 and TRBJ2-5; tentative D call: TRBD1 (6 bases). Sequencing was performed on PBMCs. The origin of this receptor is a girl between 10 and 17 years old in good health and CMV-seropositive. The CDR3 nucleotides read TGCGCCAGCAGTCCAGGGGCCTCCCAAGAGACCCAGTACTTC. It codes for CASSPGASQETQYF.